The TCR beta chain under discussion was sequenced for a study of shared clonotypes between healthy human individuals. About the research overall: A couple of women and three men aged 18 to 49 made up the donors. Study-level points and caveats: Generation of non-shared clonotypes was less probable than generation of clonotypes shared by all four donors.

From CD4+ cells came CD45RA+ naive and CD45RA-negative memory subsets. With regard to this clone: Its antigen is still unknown.

The test was conducted at deep level. Sequenced by immunoSEQ multiplex PCR; TCRdb stores in-frame clones only, minus some. The sample has about 2.4 million clones, 93% seen once. The CDR3 runs to 15 residues. The V segment lost 5 bases and the J segment 3 bases; nucleotides outside the gene matches: 3. Germline-derived CDR1 and CDR2 are LNHDA and SQIVND (reference sequence). Specimen: naive CD4+ T cells from PBMCs. Stated subset: CD45RA+ positively selected. The rearrangement links TRBV19 to TRBJ2-2; TRBD1 agrees at 10 bases. This sequence originates from a man in his late teens or twenties in good health. Some clones in this sample may be carry-over from other donors' samples. CDR3 in amino acids: CASSDRGPYTGELFF. The CDR3 DNA reads TGTGCCAGTAGTGACAGGGGGCCGTACACCGGGGAGCTGTTTTTT. The entire variable domain, with the rest obtained from reference TRBV19 and TRBJ2-2, is as follows: DGGITQSPKYLFRKEGQNVTLSCEQNLNHDAMYWYRQDPGQGLRLIYYSQIVNDFQKGDIAEGYSVSREKKESFPLTVTSAQKNPTAFYLCASSDRGPYTGELFFGEGSRLTVL.